Listed below are T cell receptor beta chains from one sample, sequenced in a study of siplizumab effects on memory and regulatory T cells. Data came from immunoSEQ multiplex PCR; TCRdb stores just in-frame clones and leaves some out. This sample has 100,000 or so clones, with about 95% found just once. The sample taken for sequencing was Tregs sorted from blood. These receptors came from a human donor in good health. The CDR3 runs from the conserved cysteine through the conserved F or W.

V gene,CDR3 protein
TRBV11-2,CASSLGEDRPLLNEQYF
TRBV13,CASSLTGSGTGELFF
TRBV7-9,CASSLHHLWGGQGAREQYF
TRBV10-1,CARYPSGKGEADTQYF
TRBV20-1,CSARSNNEQFF
TRBV20-1,CSAHLSETQYF
TRBV29-1,CSVDTGREETQYF
TRBV18,CASSPDYEQYF
TRBV28,CASSPRSTAAGYTF
TRBV19,CASSIGRSDEQYF
TRBV27,CASSFWVGYGYTF
TRBV15,CATSRDATRGAETQYF
TRBV19,CASSNRNFEQFF
TRBV5-1,CASSWGEQGDTQYF
TRBV15,CATSRGRGYNEQFF
TRBV28,CASSRRGKQFF
TRBV18,CASSPIQDLYEQYF
TRBV30,CAWRVRDLNYGYTF
TRBV15,CATSREYGRVVYGYTF
TRBV28,CASSLGRGEAFF
TRBV5-5,CASSFLETQYF
TRBV10-3,CAISESQGNQPQHF
TRBV18,CASSPSTGIEAFF
TRBV28,CASTLSGLLDTEAFF
TRBV18,CASSPRQGISGANVLTF
TRBV18,CASSPGLDEKLFF
TRBV6-1,CATKVHPAPYEQYF